The following is a T cell receptor beta chain sequence with its context. Its antigen is still unknown. The CDR3 loop spans 12 amino acids. V shed 3 bases and J shed 3 bases, with 6 bases lying between them. Germline V gene data show CDR1 as SGHNT and CDR2 as YYREEE (reference sequence). The PCR was carried out with 60 Vbeta primers and 13 Jbeta primers. Some clones are missing from TCRdb's copy, which holds only in-frame ones; the method was immunoSEQ multiplex PCR. Here the sample spans 150,000 to 200,000 clones, roughly 78% being singletons. These data come from a study of cytomegalovirus exposure and HLA in healthy donors. Looking at the study overall: Researchers found that 81% of 398 genotyped donors fell within the Caucasian-associated ancestry cluster.

Study outcomes and limitations: Some V segments (TRBV6-2 and TRBV6-3 among them) were excluded as indistinguishable. In a later analysis, productive TCRs from donors in an Asian-associated ancestry cluster reportedly carried fewer N-insertions than the cohort mean.

This chain connects TRBV5-4 to TRBJ1-2; unclear D gene. Sequenced: PBMCs. The receptor's source is a man aged 40-49 years in good health and CMV-seropositive. In nucleotides, the CDR3 is TGTGCCAGCAGCTCCCTTCACTATGGCTACACCTTC. Its protein is CASSSLHYGYTF.